These T cell receptor beta chains were read from a single sample in a study of blood T cells in healthy people across ages. TCRdb reprocessed the 5' RACE reads via MiXCR and lists one record per CDR3 protein. The sample shows 1,500,000 or so distinct CDR3 sequences, 45% to 70% of them seen only once. The sequenced sample consisted of blood. These TCRs come from a man aged 18 to 29 in good health. Both conserved end residues are part of each CDR3. The D gene is left open where the match is weak. Rows give clone size only sometimes, using once, few, many, or a class for an expanded clone.

V: TRBV10-1; J: TRBJ1-5; D: -; size: -; DNA: TGCGCCAGCAGTGAGTCGGGGGTAAGCGGGCGGCCCCAGCATTTT; CDR3: CASSESGVSGRPQHF
V: TRBV2; J: TRBJ2-3; D: -; size: -; DNA: TGTGCCAGCGGACTCCGGGATCCGCAGTATTTT; CDR3: CASGLRDPQYF
V: TRBV7-9; J: TRBJ2-5; D: -; size: -; DNA: TGTGCCAGCAGCTTAGGTGTCAGATTAGAGACCCAGTACTTC; CDR3: CASSLGVRLETQYF
V: TRBV20-1; J: TRBJ1-1; D: -; size: few; DNA: TGCAGTGCTGTAGGGCTGAACACTGAAGCTTTCTTT; CDR3: CSAVGLNTEAFF
V: TRBV9; J: TRBJ2-2; D: -; size: -; DNA: TGTGCCAGCAGCCCATGGAGTAGGACCGGGGAGCTGTTTTTT; CDR3: CASSPWSRTGELFF
V: TRBV6-2/TRBV6-3; J: TRBJ2-1; D: TRBD1; size: -; DNA: TGTGCCAGCAGTTACTCGACAGGGAAGCCCTACAATGAGCAGTTCTTC; CDR3: CASSYSTGKPYNEQFF
V: TRBV6-2/TRBV6-3; J: TRBJ2-4; D: -; size: -; DNA: TGTGCCAGCAGTTACGGGCTAGCTGCCAAAAACATTCAGTACTTC; CDR3: CASSYGLAAKNIQYF
V: TRBV29-1; J: TRBJ1-2; D: -; size: -; DNA: TGCAGCGTTGACGGGGAGGGCTACACCTTC; CDR3: CSVDGEGYTF
V: TRBV27; J: TRBJ1-5; D: -; size: few; DNA: TGTGCCAGCAGTATTACCGGTTATTCCGACGATCAGCCCCAGCATTTT; CDR3: CASSITGYSDDQPQHF
V: TRBV28; J: TRBJ2-3; D: TRBD2; size: -; DNA: TGTGCCAGCAGTTATTACGGACTAGCGGGAGAGGGGCCAAATACGCAGTATTTT; CDR3: CASSYYGLAGEGPNTQYF
V: TRBV5-1; J: TRBJ2-1; D: -; size: -; DNA: TGCGCCAGCAGCTTGGCGCCAGGGAGACACAATGAGCAGTTCTTC; CDR3: CASSLAPGRHNEQFF
V: TRBV4-1; J: TRBJ2-1; D: -; size: -; DNA: TGCGCCAGCAGCCAATCGACAGGACCCTCCTACAATGAGCAGTTCTTC; CDR3: CASSQSTGPSYNEQFF
V: TRBV12-3/TRBV12-4; J: TRBJ1-2; D: -; size: -; DNA: TGTGCCAGCAGTCCGACTGCGGTTATGAACTATGGCTACACCTTC; CDR3: CASSPTAVMNYGYTF
V: TRBV3-1; J: TRBJ2-1; D: -; size: few; DNA: TGTGCCAGCAGCCATCCGGGAGTGGCCTACAATGAGCAGTTCTTC; CDR3: CASSHPGVAYNEQFF
V: TRBV11-2; J: TRBJ1-6; D: -; size: once; DNA: TGTGCCAGCAGCTTAGATGGGGTTAGGCCCCTCCACTTT; CDR3: CASSLDGVRPLHF
V: TRBV29-1; J: TRBJ2-7; D: -; size: few; DNA: TGCAGCGTCGGCAGGGGAGGGGGGACCCTATACGAGCAGTACTTC; CDR3: CSVGRGGGTLYEQYF
V: TRBV3-1; J: TRBJ2-3; D: TRBD2; size: -; DNA: TGTGCCAGCAGCCAAGTGGGGCGGGAGACAGATACGCAGTATTTT; CDR3: CASSQVGRETDTQYF
V: TRBV5-1; J: TRBJ1-4; D: -; size: -; DNA: TGCGCCAGCAGCTCGAGGCAAAAGGGGGAAAAACTGTTTTTT; CDR3: CASSSRQKGEKLFF
V: TRBV5-1; J: TRBJ1-4; D: TRBD1; size: -; DNA: TGCGCCAGCAGCTTGACAGGGGCCGTTTCAACTAATGAAAAACTGTTTTTT; CDR3: CASSLTGAVSTNEKLFF
V: TRBV11-2; J: TRBJ2-7; D: TRBD1; size: -; DNA: TGTGCCAGCAGCCTGATCTTTAAAAGGGGGCATCCAACCTACGAGCAGTACTTC; CDR3: CASSLIFKRGHPTYEQYF
V: TRBV29-1; J: TRBJ1-1; D: TRBD1; size: -; DNA: TGCAGCGTAACGGACAGGCTTGAAGCTTTCTTT; CDR3: CSVTDRLEAFF
V: TRBV28; J: TRBJ2-1; D: -; size: -; DNA: TGTGCCAGCAACTCGTTCTCCTACAATGAGCAGTTCTTC; CDR3: CASNSFSYNEQFF
V: TRBV19; J: TRBJ1-2; D: -; size: -; DNA: TGTGCCAGTAGTCCTTCTGACAGGAACTATGGCTACACCTTC; CDR3: CASSPSDRNYGYTF
V: TRBV27; J: TRBJ2-6; D: -; size: -; DNA: TGTGCCGGCAGTTATTACCACTCTGGGGCCAACGTCCTGACTTTC; CDR3: CAGSYYHSGANVLTF
V: TRBV4-3; J: TRBJ2-7; D: -; size: few; DNA: TGCGCCAGCAGCCAAGAGGTCGGGGGTACTACCTACGAGCAGTACTTC; CDR3: CASSQEVGGTTYEQYF
V: TRBV20-1; J: TRBJ1-6; D: TRBD1; size: -; DNA: TGCAGTGCTTCGGACAGGCGATCGTATAATTCACCCCTCCACTTT; CDR3: CSASDRRSYNSPLHF
V: TRBV20-1; J: TRBJ2-1; D: -; size: -; DNA: TGCAGTGCTAGACAGATTGACGGCTACAATGAGCAGTTCTTC; CDR3: CSARQIDGYNEQFF
V: TRBV20-1; J: TRBJ2-3; D: -; size: once; DNA: TGCAGTGCTCCGCCCTTCAGGGCGGGCGCCACAGATACGCAGTATTTT; CDR3: CSAPPFRAGATDTQYF
V: TRBV4-2; J: TRBJ2-7; D: TRBD1; size: -; DNA: TGTGCCAGCAGCTCTTGGACAGGTGGGGTAGGCGAGCAGTACTTC; CDR3: CASSSWTGGVGEQYF
V: TRBV7-8; J: TRBJ2-1; D: -; size: -; DNA: TGTGCCAGCAGCTCAATCGTTCCGAACAATTACAATGAGCAGTTCTTC; CDR3: CASSSIVPNNYNEQFF
V: TRBV12-3/TRBV12-4; J: TRBJ2-1; D: TRBD2; size: -; DNA: TGTGCCAGCAGATGGACTGGCGGGAGGGCCTTCAATGAGCAGTTCTTC; CDR3: CASRWTGGRAFNEQFF
V: TRBV5-6; J: TRBJ2-4; D: TRBD2; size: few; DNA: TGTGCCAGCAGCACTAGCGGTGCCAAAAACATTCAGTACTTC; CDR3: CASSTSGAKNIQYF
V: TRBV5-1; J: TRBJ1-6; D: -; size: few; DNA: TGCGCCAGCAGTAACCGTCCACAGGGCGGTAATTCACCCCTCCACTTT; CDR3: CASSNRPQGGNSPLHF